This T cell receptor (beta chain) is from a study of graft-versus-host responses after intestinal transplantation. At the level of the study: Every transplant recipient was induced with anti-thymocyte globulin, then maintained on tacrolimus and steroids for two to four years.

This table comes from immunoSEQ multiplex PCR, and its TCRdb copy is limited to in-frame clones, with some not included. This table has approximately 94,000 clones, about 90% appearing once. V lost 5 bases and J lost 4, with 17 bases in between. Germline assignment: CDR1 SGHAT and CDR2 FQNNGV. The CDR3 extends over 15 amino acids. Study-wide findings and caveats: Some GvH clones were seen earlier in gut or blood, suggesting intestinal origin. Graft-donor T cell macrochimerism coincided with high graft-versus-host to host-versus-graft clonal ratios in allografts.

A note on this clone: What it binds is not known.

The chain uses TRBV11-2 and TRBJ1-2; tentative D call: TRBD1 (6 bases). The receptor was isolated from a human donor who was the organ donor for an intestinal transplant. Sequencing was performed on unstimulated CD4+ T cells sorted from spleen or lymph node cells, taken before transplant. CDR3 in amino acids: CASSHGLGGGYGYTF. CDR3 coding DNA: TGTGCCAGCAGCCATGGACTGGGGGGCGGCTATGGCTACACCTTC.